The clone carrying this T cell receptor beta chain turned up a few times. The sample belongs to a study of PD-L1 blockade in urothelial cancer. Background on the study: Blood underwent analysis 3 weeks (second dose) and 6 weeks after treatment began.

As for time point: peripheral blood 6 weeks after treatment start. Individual patients had between 1 and 8 samples, taken pretreatment and on-treatment. Clones were read by immunoSEQ multiplex PCR, and TCRdb kept only the in-frame ones, dropping some. The sample has 100,000 to 150,000 clones; roughly 86% are singletons. The V gene end was trimmed by 6 bases and the J gene end by 0 bases; junction bases not matched to a gene: 8. Germline V gene sequence: CDR1 MNHNS, CDR2 SASEGT. The CDR3 is made up of 16 amino acids. The receptor was isolated from a middle-aged man with urothelial cancer. The gene calls are TRBV6-1 and TRBJ1-5, with TRBD1 matching 7 bases. The sequencing used PBMCs, collected around atezolizumab (anti-PD-L1) treatment. CDR3 DNA: TGTGCCAGCAGGGAAAGACAGGGAGATAGCAATCAGCCCCAGCATTTT. It codes for CASRERQGDSNQPQHF.